The source of this TCR beta chain is a study of T-cell memory formation after mild COVID-19. Study-wide context: There were largely donor-specific TCR clusters. Study results and caveats: Clones shrinking from day 15 to 85 showed even CD4/CD8 mixes; later expanders tilted CD4+.

The J segment lost 0 bases and the V segment lost 4 bases, leaving 4 bases of the junction unmatched. The CDR3 sequence is 16 residues long. Germline CDR1 reads SGHAT; CDR2 reads FQDESV (reference sequence). TCRdb re-called the 5' RACE reads through MiXCR, storing one row per CDR3 protein. The table has approximately 290,000 distinct CDR3 sequences, roughly 15% seen once; the top ten hold 22%. This clonotype was detected a few times. Its antigen is still unknown. The chain uses TRBV11-1 and TRBJ2-1; 9 positions match TRBD2. Input material: PBMCs or a T cell subset sorted from them (not recorded which). The clonotype comes from a man in his late teens or twenties who had mild COVID-19 (a few samples of this study predate the infection). Cell type and time point are not known. The CDR3 nucleotides read TGTGCCAGCAGCTCGCGGGGGGGTAGCTCCTACAATGAGCAGTTCTTC. Translation: CASSSRGGSSYNEQFF.